Below, 15 T cell receptor beta chains from the same sample are listed, as sequenced in a study of T cell responses to AZD1222 COVID-19 vaccine. Generated by immunoSEQ multiplex PCR, the TCRdb table keeps only in-frame clones and is missing some. Among some 97,000 clones, 85% to 90% were seen once, and the ten largest hold approximately 15%. Sequences were derived from peripheral blood, sampled on day 0 of AZD1222 vaccination. These receptors were collected from an adult in good health.

CDR3 sequence (DNA): TGTGCCAGCAATTTCGGGGACACAGATACGCAGTATTTT. Its protein is CASNFGDTDTQYF. The chain joins TRBV6-5 to TRBJ2-3, with D possibly TRBD2 on 5 matching bases. The V gene lost 7 bases and the J gene lost 2 bases, with 10 bases spanning the gap. This CDR3 has 13 amino acids. Germline CDR1 is MNHEY and CDR2 is SVGAGI.

This chain links TRBV6-6 with TRBJ1-2; D remains ambiguous. The V gene lost 4 bases and the J gene lost 2 bases, with 11 bases spanning the gap. Germline values: CDR1 MNHNY, CDR2 SVGAGI (reference sequence). This CDR3 comprises 14 residues. The CDR3 DNA reads TGTGCCAGCAGTTCAAGGTCTACAAACTATGGCTACACCTTC. Encoded protein: CASSSRSTNYGYTF.

The gene calls are TRBV4-1 and TRBJ1-3; no clear D. CDR1 is MGHRA, CDR2 YSYEKL, per germline. The CDR3 loop spans 16 amino acids. Trimming removed 2 bases from V and 0 bases from J, with 11 bases in between. CDR3 DNA: TGCGCCAGCAGCCAACAGTTCCGCCTCTCTGGAAACACCATATATTTT. Translation gives CASSQQFRLSGNTIYF.

This chain uses TRBV5-1 with TRBJ2-7; TRBD1 matches at 7 bases. The junction had 3 bases not matched to a gene; V was cut back by 3 bases and J by 6 bases. Germline lookup yields CDR1 SGHRS and CDR2 YFSETQ. The CDR3 runs 12 residues. For the CDR3, the DNA is TGCGCCAGCAGCTCGACAGGGTTCGAGCAGTACTTC. Translated: CASSSTGFEQYF.

The gene calls are TRBV5-8 and TRBJ2-4; 8 bases agree with TRBD1. The V and J ends lost 3 bases and 3 bases, in that order; junction bases with no gene match: 8. The germline V gene encodes CDR1 SGHTS and CDR2 YDEGEE. The CDR3 consists of 16 residues. The CDR3 loop is CASSSGQGGSKNIQYF. The CDR3 region has the DNA TGTGCCAGCAGCTCTGGACAGGGTGGGAGCAAAAACATTCAGTACTTC. Together with reference TRBV5-8 and TRBJ2-4, the CDR3 gives the full variable domain: EAGVTQSPTHLIKTRGQQATLRCSPISGHTSVYWYQQALGLGLQFLLWYDEGEERNRGNFPPRFSGRQFPNYSSELNVNALELEDSALYLCASSSGQGGSKNIQYFGAGTRLSVL.

The V and J genes are TRBV11-3 and TRBJ1-4; no firm D call. The length of the CDR3 is 15 residues. The ends were cut back, 3 bases at V and 7 bases at J, with 15 bases in the middle. Germline V gene lookup returns CDR1 SGHNT and CDR2 YENEEA. The CDR3 protein is CASSFGGGIGEKLFF. The DNA of the CDR3 is TGTGCCAGCAGCTTCGGAGGCGGAATTGGTGAAAAACTGTTTTTT.

With respect to this clone: The junction shows a germline mismatch at one end, possibly a read error. The genes are TRBV27 and TRBJ2-3; no clear D gene. The germline gives CDR1 MNHEY, CDR2 SMNVEV (reference sequence). The CDR3 runs to 14 residues. The CDR3 protein is CASSLGPSIDTQYF. The CDR3 nucleotides are TGTGCCAGCAGTTTAGGACCGAGCATAGATACGCAGTATTTT.

This clone was counted between two and nine times. This chain connects TRBV5-4 to TRBJ2-3; D uncertain. CDR3 length: 12 residues. V lost 5 bases and J lost 2, with 6 bases in between. Germline V gene data show CDR1 as SGHNT and CDR2 as YYREEE (reference sequence). The CDR3 reads CASRMNTDTQYF. The CDR3 DNA is TGTGCCAGCAGGATGAACACAGATACGCAGTATTTT.

Worth noting for this clone: Within the sample, other DNA sequences also encode this same CDR3. The gene calls are TRBV18 and TRBJ1-1, with 7 nucleotides matching TRBD1. Germline CDR1 and CDR2: KGHSH and LQKENI. The ends lost 0 bases at V and 5 bases at J; junction bases unmatched: 0. This CDR3 has 13 residues. This chain's CDR3 is CASSPPTGTEAFF. Here the CDR3 DNA reads TGTGCCAGCTCACCACCGACAGGGACTGAAGCTTTCTTT.

The J gene is TRBJ2-7, the V gene TRBV2; D ambiguous. The V and J ends lost 3 bases and 7 bases respectively, with 16 bases between them. CDR1 SNHLY and CDR2 FYNNEI come from the germline V gene. The CDR3 consists of 14 residues. Here the CDR3 reads CASSDSATLREQYF. The DNA for the CDR3 is TGTGCCAGCAGTGACAGCGCTACCCTACGAGAGCAGTACTTC.

This rearrangement joins TRBV7-9 to TRBJ2-2, with no clear D. Deletions cut 2 bases from V and 4 bases from J, with 14 bases between. CDR1 is SEHNR and CDR2 is FQNEAQ in the germline V gene (reference sequence). The CDR3 extends over 16 amino acids. CDR3 amino acids: CASSLRRSRSTGELFF. Here the CDR3 DNA reads TGTGCCAGCAGCTTAAGGCGGTCCCGGAGCACCGGGGAGCTGTTTTTT. The full variable domain, in which reference TRBV7-9 and TRBJ2-2 provide the parts outside the CDR3, is DTGVSQNPRHKITKRGQNVTFRCDPISEHNRLYWYRQTLGQGPEFLTYFQNEAQLEKSRLLSDRFSAERPKGSFSTLEIQRTEQGDSAMYLCASSLRRSRSTGELFFGEGSRLTVL.

The chain links TRBV5-1 to TRBJ2-7, with D maybe TRBD2 (6 bases). Germline CDR1 reads SGHRS; CDR2 reads YFSETQ. The V gene lost 3 bases and the J gene lost 3 bases, with 16 bases spanning the gap. This CDR3 spans 15 amino acids. The CDR3 DNA follows: TGCGCCAGCAGCTCCCCGGGACTCCGACGCTACGAGCAGTACTTC. It codes for CASSSPGLRRYEQYF.

The chain couples TRBV6-5 to TRBJ2-1, with 9 bases fitting TRBD2. V lost 4 bases to trimming and J lost 6 bases; unmatched junction nucleotides: 4. The germline gives CDR1 MNHEY, CDR2 SVGAGI. The CDR3 spans 14 residues. CDR3 region: CASSSGTSPNEQFF. CDR3 sequence (DNA): TGTGCCAGCAGTTCCGGGACTAGCCCCAATGAGCAGTTCTTC.

The J gene is TRBJ1-1, the V gene TRBV18; D not resolved. This CDR3 comprises 16 residues. The V and J ends lost 5 bases and 0 bases respectively, with 16 bases between them. In germline, CDR1 is KGHSH, CDR2 LQKENI. The CDR3 region is CASSSAPSSVNTEAFF. The CDR3 coding sequence is TGTGCCAGCTCAAGTGCCCCATCGTCCGTGAACACTGAAGCTTTCTTT. The full variable domain, its missing parts supplied by reference TRBV18 and TRBJ1-1, is NAGVMQNPRHLVRRRGQEARLRCSPMKGHSHVYWYRQLPEEGLKFMVYLQKENIIDESGMPKERFSAEFPKEGPSILRIQQVVRGDSAAYFCASSSAPSSVNTEAFFGQGTRLTVV.

The CDR3 reads CASLGQTTYGYTF. In nucleotides, the CDR3 is TGTGCCAGTTTAGGACAGACGACCTATGGCTACACCTTC. The V and J genes are TRBV19 and TRBJ1-2, with a tentative D call TRBD1 (6 bases). The CDR3 length is 13 residues. The germline V gene encodes CDR1 LNHDA and CDR2 SQIVND (reference sequence). V lost 8 bases to trimming and J lost 4 bases, with 14 bases between them.